Each of the 29 T cell receptor beta chains below was sequenced from the same sample in a study of CD8 T cells in ankylosing spondylitis. Whole-study findings and limits: Apparently characteristic of ankylosing spondylitis blood was a TCR beta motif (eight highly homologous variants).

MiXCR was run by TCRdb on the 5' RACE reads, yielding one entry per CDR3 protein. The sample yields around 440,000 distinct CDR3 sequences, about 15% seen once. No cognate antigen is known for these TCRs. The sample was blood, either unsorted or a sorted T cell fraction (not recorded which). The receptors originated from a male donor with ankylosing spondylitis.

Only a few counts were recorded for this clonotype. This chain uses TRBV5-1 with TRBJ2-1; either TRBD1 or TRBD2 may fit D (5 bases each). The CDR3 is 14 amino acids. Germline V gene sequence: CDR1 SGHRS, CDR2 YFSETQ. Trimming took off 2 bases at V and 8 bases at J, with 14 bases between the two ends. CDR3 amino acids: CASSFGTRGDEQFF. The CDR3, as DNA: TGCGCCAGCAGCTTCGGGACCCGCGGCGATGAGCAGTTCTTC.

The rearrangement joins TRBV3-1 to TRBJ1-1; D uncertain. Trimming left V 1 base short and J 4 bases short, with 10 bases between. Germline values: CDR1 LGHDT, CDR2 YNNKEL (reference sequence). CDR3 length: 14 residues. The CDR3 here is CASSQGGAITEAFF. In DNA form, the CDR3 reads TGTGCCAGCAGCCAAGGGGGAGCTATCACTGAAGCTTTCTTT.

A few counts support this clonotype. V and J are TRBV11-2 and TRBJ2-5; tentative D call: TRBD1 (5 bases). This CDR3 has 15 amino acids. Per germline, CDR1 SGHAT and CDR2 FQNNGV. V lost 0 bases and J lost 5, with 13 bases in between. The CDR3 spells CASSLDPGFVETQYF. The CDR3 region has the DNA TGTGCCAGCAGCTTAGATCCAGGGTTCGTGGAGACCCAGTACTTC. Based on the CDR3 plus reference TRBV11-2 and TRBJ2-5, the full variable domain is EAGVAQSPRYKIIEKRQSVAFWCNPISGHATLYWYQQILGQGPKLLIQFQNNGVVDDSQLPKDRFSAERLKGVDSTLKIQPAKLEDSAVYLCASSLDPGFVETQYFGPGTRLLVL.

The table lists this clonotype with a few counts. The chain carries TRBV20-1 and TRBJ2-2; 11 nucleotides align to TRBD2. Germline CDR1 reads DFQATT; CDR2 reads SNEGSKA (reference sequence). The CDR3 totals 15 residues. V shed 6 bases, J shed 6 bases, and the junction held 9 bases outside the gene matches. The CDR3 coding sequence is TGCAGTGCCCCTCCTAGCGGGAGGAAATCCGGGGAGCTGTTTTTT. Translated: CSAPPSGRKSGELFF.

The V call is TRBV2, the J call TRBJ2-3; the D gene is possibly TRBD1 (6 bases). CDR3 length: 14 residues. CDR1 SNHLY and CDR2 FYNNEI come from the germline V gene. The V end was cut by 4 bases, the J end by 2 bases, with 10 bases between. Here the CDR3 DNA reads TGTGCCAGCAGTGCCCAGGGGATCACAGATACGCAGTATTTT. Its protein is CASSAQGITDTQYF.

This clonotype turned up a few times. The chain employs TRBV3-1 and TRBJ2-2; tentatively, D is TRBD2 (5 bases). Trimming cost V 7 bases and J 4 bases, with 16 bases left between them. The germline V gene has CDR1 LGHDT and CDR2 YNNKEL (reference sequence). This CDR3 is built from 15 residues. CDR3 nucleotide sequence: TGTGCCAGCACCTCTGCGAGGGCGGGCACCGGGGAGCTGTTTTTT. This sequence encodes CASTSARAGTGELFF.

This chain joins TRBV4-1 and TRBJ2-3, with D possibly being TRBD1 or TRBD2 (6 bases each). CDR3 length: 15 amino acids. Germline-derived CDR1 and CDR2 are MGHRA and YSYEKL. Trimming took 1 base from V and 9 from J, leaving 17 bases between them. The CDR3 nucleotides read TGCGCCAGCAGCCAAGGGTGGGGGGCCGGAGAGACGCAGTATTTT. It translates to CASSQGWGAGETQYF.

This clonotype has just a few counts. The chain joins TRBV4-1 to TRBJ2-7, with TRBD1 matching 12 bases. The CDR3 spans 15 residues. Germline CDR1 reads MGHRA; CDR2 reads YSYEKL. V lost 2 bases, J lost 5 bases, and 4 bases stayed unmatched. CDR3 in DNA: TGCGCCAGCAGCCAACCGGGACAGGGGGCGCACGAGCAGTACTTC. Its translation: CASSQPGQGAHEQYF.

This clonotype occurred a few times. CDR3 sequence (DNA): TGTGCCAGCAGTCGACTAGCGGGAGAGGGAGAGCAGTACTTC. This gives the protein CASSRLAGEGEQYF. This rearrangement joins TRBV27 to TRBJ2-7; 12 bases fit TRBD2. Germline V lookup: CDR1 MNHEY, CDR2 SMNVEV (reference sequence). This CDR3 contains 14 residues. V lost 5 bases and J lost 7; bases outside the gene matches: 6.

V and J are TRBV4-2 and TRBJ2-1, with 9 bases identical to TRBD2. V gave up 0 bases and J gave up 2 bases; unmatched junction bases: 11. In germline, CDR1 is LGHNA, CDR2 YNFKEQ. The CDR3 has 19 residues. CDR3 in DNA: TGTGCCAGCAGCCAAGACGAGCTTGGCGGGGGGGGACCCTACAATGAGCAGTTCTTC. Residues: CASSQDELGGGGPYNEQFF.

This chain connects TRBV20-1 to TRBJ2-3; tentatively, D is TRBD1 (5 bases). Germline V gene lookup returns CDR1 DFQATT and CDR2 SNEGSKA (reference sequence). The CDR3 contains 13 residues. V lost 5 bases to trimming and J lost 3 bases, with 12 bases between them. CDR3 region: CSAFRQITDTQYF. The DNA of the CDR3 is TGCAGTGCTTTTAGACAGATTACAGATACGCAGTATTTT.

This clonotype was recorded a few times. The CDR3 DNA reads as TGTGCCAGCAGCTTAGAGGCGTCAGAGACTGAAGCTTTCTTT. Its translation is CASSLEASETEAFF. The chain joins TRBV7-9 to TRBJ1-1; D gene uncertain. Germline V gene lookup returns CDR1 SEHNR and CDR2 FQNEAQ (reference sequence). Trimming shortened V by 1 base and J by 5 bases, and 11 bases separated the two germline ends. This CDR3 is 14 amino acids long.

This chain uses TRBV7-9 with TRBJ1-1; a possible D gene is TRBD1 (6 bases). Trimming removed 1 base at V and 8 bases at J, with 14 bases between. In germline, CDR1 is SEHNR, CDR2 FQNEAQ (reference sequence). This CDR3 is 14 amino acids long. CDR3: CASSLEGGRAEAFF. CDR3 coding DNA: TGTGCCAGCAGCTTAGAAGGGGGGAGGGCCGAAGCTTTCTTT. Full variable domain (rest looked up from reference TRBV7-9 and TRBJ1-1): DTGVSQNPRHKITKRGQNVTFRCDPISEHNRLYWYRQTLGQGPEFLTYFQNEAQLEKSRLLSDRFSAERPKGSFSTLEIQRTEQGDSAMYLCASSLEGGRAEAFFGQGTRLTVV.

J is TRBJ2-1 and V is TRBV13, with 7 bases matching TRBD2. This CDR3 is built from 16 residues. V shed 1 base and J 7 bases; nucleotides not matched to a gene: 10. Germline V gene sequence: CDR1 PRHDT, CDR2 FYEKMQ (reference sequence). The DNA for the CDR3 is TGTGCCAGCAGCTTAGTAGGTAGCGGGTATCGGAATGAGCAGTTCTTC. Residues: CASSLVGSGYRNEQFF.

This clonotype was seen a handful of times. The genes are TRBV6-5 and TRBJ1-3; TRBD1 matches at 7 bases. Germline lookup yields CDR1 MNHEY and CDR2 SVGAGI. The J segment lost 0 bases and the V segment lost 2 bases, leaving 1 base of the junction unmatched. This CDR3 has 15 residues. The CDR3 nucleotides are TGTGCCAGCAGTTACGACAGGGACTCTGGAAACACCATATATTTT. It is translated as CASSYDRDSGNTIYF.

In its sample, this clonotype was seen many times. The chain joins TRBV7-2 to TRBJ2-1, with 8 bases identical to TRBD1. CDR3 length: 15 residues. V trimming: 1 base; J trimming: 9 bases; junction bases outside the gene matches: 8. The germline V gene encodes CDR1 SGHTA and CDR2 FQGNSA. CDR3 coding DNA: TGTGCCAGCAGCTTAGGGGGGACAGGATTGAGTGAGCAGTTCTTC. This sequence encodes CASSLGGTGLSEQFF.

This clonotype was seen more than once but under ten times. The chain carries TRBV9 and TRBJ2-1; 8 bases are shared with TRBD1. CDR1 SGDLS and CDR2 YYNGEE come from the germline V gene. The CDR3 is made up of 14 amino acids. V shed 6 bases and J 3 bases; nucleotides not matched to a gene: 5. As DNA, the CDR3 is TGTGCCAGCACCGGGGACAGGAACTACAATGAGCAGTTCTTC. Translation: CASTGDRNYNEQFF.

The chain is built from TRBV3-1 and TRBJ2-1; TRBD2 might be the D (6 bases). From germline, CDR1 is LGHDT and CDR2 YNNKEL (reference sequence). The CDR3 consists of 18 residues. V lost 5 bases and J lost 0, with 20 bases in between. The CDR3 reads CASSREVASAHSYNEQFF. For the CDR3, the DNA is TGTGCCAGCAGCAGGGAGGTTGCTAGCGCCCACTCCTACAATGAGCAGTTCTTC.

The chain uses TRBV11-2 and TRBJ2-2; tentative D call: TRBD1 (5 bases). CDR3 length: 17 amino acids. The germline gives CDR1 SGHAT, CDR2 FQNNGV. Trimming stripped 0 bases from V and 0 bases from J, with 11 bases between. The DNA of the CDR3 is TGTGCCAGCAGCTTAGAGATTCAGGGATCGAACACCGGGGAGCTGTTTTTT. This gives the protein CASSLEIQGSNTGELFF. The full variable domain, with the rest looked up from reference TRBV11-2 and TRBJ2-2, is EAGVAQSPRYKIIEKRQSVAFWCNPISGHATLYWYQQILGQGPKLLIQFQNNGVVDDSQLPKDRFSAERLKGVDSTLKIQPAKLEDSAVYLCASSLEIQGSNTGELFFGEGSRLTVL.

The V gene is TRBV20-1, the J gene TRBJ2-3; D perhaps matches TRBD2 (5 bases). V lost 5 bases and J lost 2, with 14 bases in between. The CDR3 has 14 amino acids. The germline V gene has CDR1 DFQATT and CDR2 SNEGSKA (reference sequence). The CDR3 nucleotides read TGCAGTGCTCTCCGGACTCGCCCCACAGATACGCAGTATTTT. Translation: CSALRTRPTDTQYF.

This clonotype was seen many times. The chain couples TRBV6-1 to TRBJ2-3; 11 bases fit TRBD1. Per germline, CDR1 MNHNS and CDR2 SASEGT. V shed 6 bases, J shed 1 base, and the junction held 3 bases outside the gene matches. The CDR3 consists of 15 residues. This CDR3 is CASRGGQGGTDTQYF. The CDR3 nucleotides read TGTGCCAGCAGAGGGGGACAGGGGGGCACAGATACGCAGTATTTT.

This clonotype was counted only a few times. J is TRBJ2-2 and V is TRBV6-2 or TRBV6-3; 10 nucleotides match TRBD2. The CDR3 sequence is 16 residues long. V dropped 2 bases and J dropped 7; count of bases not matched to a gene: 7. Germline values: CDR1 MNHEY, CDR2 SVGEGT. CDR3 in DNA: TGTGCCAGCAGTTACCCCAGCGGGGGGGCCGTCGGGGAGCTGTTTTTT. Its translation: CASSYPSGGAVGELFF.

This clonotype was counted only a few times. The V and J genes are TRBV24-1 and TRBJ1-1; possible D gene TRBD1, 5 bases. The CDR3 extends over 11 amino acids. Deletions cut 6 bases from V and 5 bases from J, with 6 bases between. Germline V gene lookup returns CDR1 KGHDR and CDR2 SFDVKD. The CDR3, as DNA: TGTGCCACCAGTAAGGGGACTGAAGCTTTCTTT. It specifies CATSKGTEAFF.

The chain links TRBV5-1 to TRBJ2-7; 14 positions match TRBD2. The CDR3 runs 18 residues. The ends lost 3 bases at V and 0 bases at J; junction bases unmatched: 8. The germline V gene encodes CDR1 SGHRS and CDR2 YFSETQ. The CDR3, as DNA: TGCGCCAGCAGCTGGGGACTAGCGGGAGCGGTAAACTCCTACGAGCAGTACTTC. Translated, it gives CASSWGLAGAVNSYEQYF.

Written as DNA, the CDR3 is TGTGCCAGCAGTTTAACTGGGACGATGAACACCGGGGAGCTGTTTTTT. As protein: CASSLTGTMNTGELFF. The chain joins TRBV27 to TRBJ2-2; D assignment may be TRBD1 or TRBD2 (5 bases each). This CDR3 has 16 residues. CDR1 MNHEY and CDR2 SMNVEV come from the germline V gene (reference sequence). V was shortened by 2 bases and J by 1 base, with 11 bases between the two germline ends.

The chain couples TRBV20-1 to TRBJ1-2; no clear D. Germline V gene lookup returns CDR1 DFQATT and CDR2 SNEGSKA (reference sequence). Trimming left V 5 bases short and J 6 bases short, with 7 bases between. The CDR3 length is 10 residues. Written as DNA, the CDR3 is TGCAGTGCTCGGACGGATGGCTACACCTTC. This translates into CSARTDGYTF.

This clonotype occurred once. The V call is TRBV5-6, the J call TRBJ2-5, with D tentatively TRBD1 (6 bases). The germline V gene encodes CDR1 SGHDT and CDR2 YYEEEE. Deletions cut 4 bases from V and 5 bases from J, with 21 bases between. CDR3 length: 16 amino acids. CDR3 sequence (DNA): TGTGCCAGCAGCCTTAAGTCGACAGGCCGGAGGGAGACCCAGTACTTC. Protein product: CASSLKSTGRRETQYF.

CDR3 DNA: TGTGCCAGTAGTATTATGGGCGGGGGATCCACCGGGGAGCTGTTTTTT. Protein product: CASSIMGGGSTGELFF. The chain has TRBV19 and TRBJ2-2, with TRBD2 matching over 7 bases. The CDR3 runs to 16 residues. V shed 3 bases, J shed 4 bases, and the junction held 8 bases outside the gene matches. CDR1 is LNHDA, CDR2 SQIVND, per germline (reference sequence).

The CDR3 reads CSAIEGFWSKNIQYF. The CDR3 DNA is TGCAGTGCTATTGAAGGCTTCTGGTCCAAAAACATTCAGTACTTC. The chain recombines TRBV20-1 with TRBJ2-4; D uncertain. V was cut by 4 bases and J by 2 bases, with 15 bases left in between. This CDR3 is 15 amino acids long. CDR1 is DFQATT, CDR2 SNEGSKA, per germline (reference sequence).